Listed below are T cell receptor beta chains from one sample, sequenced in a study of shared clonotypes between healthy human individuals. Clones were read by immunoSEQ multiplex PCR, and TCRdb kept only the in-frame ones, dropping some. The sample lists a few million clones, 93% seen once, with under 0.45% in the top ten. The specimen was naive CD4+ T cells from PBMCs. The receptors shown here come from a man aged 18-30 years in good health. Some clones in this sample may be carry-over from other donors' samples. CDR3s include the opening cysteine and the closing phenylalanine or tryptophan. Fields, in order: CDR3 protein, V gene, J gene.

CDR3 protein: CATRDAGVNTEAFF
V gene: TRBV15
J gene: TRBJ1-1

CDR3 protein: CASSLDGAGNYGYTF
V gene: TRBV7-9
J gene: TRBJ1-2

CDR3 protein: CASSFTGPNEKLFF
V gene: TRBV28
J gene: TRBJ1-4

CDR3 protein: CASSYSRPISGNTIYF
V gene: TRBV6-6
J gene: TRBJ1-3

CDR3 protein: CASSPPSSTDTQYF
V gene: TRBV18
J gene: TRBJ2-3

CDR3 protein: CASSGVDPWVDEQFF
V gene: TRBV9
J gene: TRBJ2-1

CDR3 protein: CASRNRRLQETQYF
V gene: TRBV28
J gene: TRBJ2-5

CDR3 protein: CASRVGGTAPTYNEQFF
V gene: TRBV28
J gene: TRBJ2-1

CDR3 protein: CASSPSGQLLEQYF
V gene: TRBV18
J gene: TRBJ2-7

CDR3 protein: CASSRQASLSYEQYF
V gene: TRBV7-2
J gene: TRBJ2-7